A selection of T cell receptor beta chains follows, all from one sample in a study of shared clonotypes between healthy human individuals. TCRdb keeps only in-frame clones here, not all; method: immunoSEQ multiplex PCR. Counted here are 470,000 or so clones, about 72% occurring once; the ten biggest clones make up about 12%. Specimen: PBMCs. The receptors were gathered from a woman between 35 and 50 years old in good health. Some clones in this sample may be carry-over from other donors' samples. The CDR3 runs from the conserved cysteine through the conserved F or W. Each record gives: J gene, D gene, V gene, clone size, CDR3 protein, CDR3 DNA. D genes are given only for firm matches. The size field is filled for only some rows; it gives once, few, many or a size class.

>TRBJ2-1|NA|TRBV6-5|NA
CASRSYGHYNEQFF
TGTGCCAGCAGGTCGTATGGGCACTACAATGAGCAGTTCTTC
>TRBJ1-5|TRBD1|TRBV28|NA
CASRPRDRGLSNQPQHF
TGTGCCAGCAGGCCCCGGGACAGAGGATTAAGCAATCAGCCCCAGCATTTT
>TRBJ2-7|TRBD2|TRBV19|NA
CASSTGLAGSHEQYF
TGTGCCAGTAGCACAGGGTTAGCGGGATCCCACGAGCAGTACTTC
>TRBJ1-1|NA|TRBV29-1|NA
CSVAQGGMNTEAFF
TGCAGCGTGGCGCAGGGAGGCATGAACACTGAAGCTTTCTTT
>TRBJ2-7|TRBD2|TRBV7-2|many
CASSLGGGSSYEQYF
TGTGCCAGCAGCTTAGGGGGCGGGAGCTCCTACGAGCAGTACTTC
>TRBJ2-1|TRBD2|TRBV5-4|NA
CASSFPQGGGLAGGYNEQFF
TGTGCCAGCAGCTTCCCCCAGGGCGGGGGACTAGCGGGAGGGTACAATGAGCAGTTCTTC
>TRBJ2-5|NA|TRBV7-8|NA
CASSLGGNQETQYF
TGTGCCAGCAGCCTTGGAGGGAACCAAGAGACCCAGTACTTC
>TRBJ1-5|TRBD1|TRBV28|NA
CASSESDRGRRRGQPQHF
TGTGCCAGCAGTGAATCAGACAGGGGCCGCCGCCGAGGTCAGCCCCAGCATTTT
>TRBJ1-1|NA|TRBV6-1|NA
CASTESRGNTEAFF
TGTGCCAGCACCGAAAGTAGGGGGAACACTGAAGCTTTCTTT
>TRBJ1-4|TRBD1|TRBV29-1|few
CSVSSGQGFEKLFF
TGCAGCGTTTCCTCGGGACAGGGCTTTGAAAAACTGTTTTTT
>TRBJ1-5|NA|TRBV6-6|NA
CASSYGDQPQHF
TGTGCCAGCAGTTACGGGGATCAGCCCCAGCATTTT
>TRBJ2-7|NA|TRBV30|NA
CAWSVQLQLYEQYF
TGTGCCTGGAGTGTACAACTCCAATTATACGAGCAGTACTTC
>TRBJ1-1|NA|TRBV2|NA
CASSVRRDTEAFF
TGTGCCAGCAGTGTCAGGAGGGACACTGAAGCTTTCTTT
>TRBJ2-7|TRBD2|TRBV6-1|NA
CASRELAGAEQYF
TGTGCCAGCAGGGAACTAGCGGGAGCCGAGCAGTACTTC
>TRBJ1-1|NA|TRBV25-1|once
CASSEDRNTEAFF
TGTGCCAGCAGTGAGGACAGGAACACTGAAGCTTTCTTT
>TRBJ2-7|TRBD1|TRBV6-6|few
CASRHRQGWYEQYF
TGTGCCAGCAGGCATCGACAGGGTTGGTACGAGCAGTACTTC
>TRBJ2-5|NA|TRBV6-1|NA
CASSELAGGGETQYF
TGTGCCAGCAGTGAACTGGCAGGAGGAGGTGAGACCCAGTACTTC
>TRBJ2-2|NA|TRBV27|NA
CASSARAPDLLTTGELFF
TGTGCCAGCAGTGCGCGTGCCCCGGATCTCTTAACCACCGGGGAGCTGTTTTTT
>TRBJ1-2|TRBD1|TRBV9|NA
CASTVRDRGLLNYGYTF
TGTGCCAGCACCGTCCGGGACAGGGGTCTACTTAACTATGGCTACACCTTC
>TRBJ2-5|TRBD2|TRBV11-3|NA
CASSSGGGSGRETQYF
TGTGCCAGCAGCTCGGGTGGCGGGAGTGGGAGAGAGACCCAGTACTTC
>TRBJ1-1|NA|TRBV15|NA
CATSREGGYGVNTEAFF
TGTGCCACCAGCAGAGAGGGCGGGTATGGTGTGAACACTGAAGCTTTCTTT
>TRBJ2-7|NA|TRBV11-2|NA
CASSFDRTYEQYF
TGTGCCAGCAGCTTCGACAGGACATACGAGCAGTACTTC
>TRBJ1-2|TRBD1|TRBV27|NA
CASSYRGLGGYTF
TGTGCCAGCAGTTACAGGGGGCTGGGCGGCTACACCTTC
>TRBJ1-4|NA|TRBV19|NA
CASSSRDIYEKLFF
TGTGCCAGTAGCAGCCGGGACATATATGAAAAACTGTTTTTT
>TRBJ1-2|TRBD1|TRBV6-1|NA
CASSERQGRYTF
TGTGCCAGCAGTGAGCGACAGGGAAGGTACACCTTC
>TRBJ2-1|TRBD2|TRBV5-6|NA
CASSWGLAGNNEQFF
TGTGCCAGCAGCTGGGGACTAGCGGGCAACAATGAGCAGTTCTTC
>TRBJ2-2|NA|TRBV28|NA
CASSIPGTPGLTGELFF
TGTGCCAGCAGCATACCCGGGACACCTGGACTGACCGGGGAGCTGTTTTTT
>TRBJ2-2|NA|TRBV7-3|NA
CASSYFGTHTGELFF
TGTGCCAGCAGCTATTTCGGGACCCACACCGGGGAGCTGTTTTTT
>TRBJ1-5|TRBD1|TRBV28|NA
CASRTGVLGDQPQHF
TGTGCCAGCAGAACAGGGGTACTGGGGGATCAGCCCCAGCATTTT
>TRBJ2-5|NA|TRBV29-1|NA
CSVRQGSETQYF
TGCAGCGTTCGTCAGGGGTCAGAGACCCAGTACTTC
>TRBJ2-7|TRBD1|TRBV11-3|few
CASSLRQGVEQYF
TGTGCCAGCAGCTTACGACAGGGGGTCGAGCAGTACTTC
>TRBJ2-1|NA|TRBV9|NA
CASRGRSGNEQFF
TGTGCCAGCAGAGGGAGGTCGGGTAATGAGCAGTTCTTC
>TRBJ2-2|NA|TRBV18|NA
CASCSWTGELFF
TGTGCCAGCTGTTCTTGGACCGGGGAGCTGTTTTTT
>TRBJ2-5|NA|TRBV7-4|NA
CASSLVQGLRKETQYF
TGTGCCAGCAGCTTAGTTCAGGGCCTGCGTAAAGAGACCCAGTACTTC
>TRBJ2-7|TRBD1|TRBV19|few
CASRDRGSTYEQYF
TGTGCCAGTCGGGACAGGGGCTCAACCTACGAGCAGTACTTC
>TRBJ1-2|NA|TRBV18|once
CASSPAGRTNYGYTF
TGTGCCAGCTCACCAGCAGGGCGAACTAACTATGGCTACACCTTC
>TRBJ1-5|NA|TRBV27|NA
CASTLLLLPGPNQPQHF
TGTGCCAGCACCCTCCTGCTCCTCCCAGGGCCCAATCAGCCCCAGCATTTT
>TRBJ1-3|TRBD1|TRBV4-3|NA
CASQPTGDFAGNTIYF
TGCGCCAGCCAACCGACAGGGGACTTCGCTGGAAACACCATATATTTT
>TRBJ2-7|NA|TRBV5-6|NA
CASSTLRGRTSYEQYF
TGTGCCAGCAGTACGCTCCGGGGCAGGACGTCCTACGAGCAGTACTTC
>TRBJ2-7|NA|TRBV7-2|NA
CASSLGGAQRYEQYF
TGTGCCAGCAGCTTAGGTGGGGCCCAAAGGTACGAGCAGTACTTC
>TRBJ1-4|NA|TRBV25-1|once
CASSEMGEGEKLFF
TGTGCCAGCAGTGAAATGGGAGAGGGCGAAAAACTGTTTTTT
>TRBJ2-7|NA|TRBV7-9|NA
CASSLDSGAYYEQYF
TGTGCCAGCAGCCTTGACAGTGGGGCCTACTACGAGCAGTACTTC
>TRBJ2-1|NA|TRBV19|NA
CASSLTGGGWSYNEQFF
TGTGCCAGTAGTCTGACCGGTGGGGGATGGTCCTACAATGAGCAGTTCTTC
>TRBJ2-3|TRBD2|TRBV11-2|NA
CASSSPGLALTGDTQYF
TGTGCCAGCAGCTCGCCCGGACTAGCGTTAACAGGAGATACGCAGTATTTT